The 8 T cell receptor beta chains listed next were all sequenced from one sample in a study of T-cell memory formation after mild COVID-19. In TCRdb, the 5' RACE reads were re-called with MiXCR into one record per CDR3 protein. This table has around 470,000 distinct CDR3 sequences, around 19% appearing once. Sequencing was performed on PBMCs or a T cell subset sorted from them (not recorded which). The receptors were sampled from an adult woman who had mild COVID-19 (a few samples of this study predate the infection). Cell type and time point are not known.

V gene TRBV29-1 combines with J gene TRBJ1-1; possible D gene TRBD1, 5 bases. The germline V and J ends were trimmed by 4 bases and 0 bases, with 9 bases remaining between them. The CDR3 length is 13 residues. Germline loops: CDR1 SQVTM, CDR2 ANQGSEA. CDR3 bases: TGCAGCGTTGGGGTCAGGGTGAACACTGAAGCTTTCTTT. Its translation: CSVGVRVNTEAFF. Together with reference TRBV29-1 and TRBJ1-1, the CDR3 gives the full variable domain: SAVISQKPSRDICQRGTSLTIQCQVDSQVTMMFWYRQQPGQSLTLIATANQGSEATYESGFVIDKFPISRPNLTFSTLTVSNMSPEDSSIYLCSVGVRVNTEAFFGQGTRLTVV.

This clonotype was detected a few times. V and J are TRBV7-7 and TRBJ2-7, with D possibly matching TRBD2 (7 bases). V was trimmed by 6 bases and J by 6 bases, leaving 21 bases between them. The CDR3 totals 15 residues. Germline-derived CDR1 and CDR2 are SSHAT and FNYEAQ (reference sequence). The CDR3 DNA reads TGTGCCAGCAGTCCCCAGGGGAGGGGTGTAAGCGAGCAGTACTTC. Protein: CASSPQGRGVSEQYF.

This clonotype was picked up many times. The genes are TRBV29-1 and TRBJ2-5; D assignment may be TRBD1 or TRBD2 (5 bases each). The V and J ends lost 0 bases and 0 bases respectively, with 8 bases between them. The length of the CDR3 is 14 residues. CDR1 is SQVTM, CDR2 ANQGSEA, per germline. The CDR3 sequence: CSVEDWGYQETQYF. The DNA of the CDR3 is TGCAGCGTTGAAGATTGGGGGTACCAAGAGACCCAGTACTTC.

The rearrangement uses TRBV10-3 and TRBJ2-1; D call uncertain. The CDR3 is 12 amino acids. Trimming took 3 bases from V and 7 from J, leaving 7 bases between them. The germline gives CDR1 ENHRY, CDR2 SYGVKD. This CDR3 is CAISETINEQFF. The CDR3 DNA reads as TGTGCCATCAGTGAAACGATAAATGAGCAGTTCTTC.

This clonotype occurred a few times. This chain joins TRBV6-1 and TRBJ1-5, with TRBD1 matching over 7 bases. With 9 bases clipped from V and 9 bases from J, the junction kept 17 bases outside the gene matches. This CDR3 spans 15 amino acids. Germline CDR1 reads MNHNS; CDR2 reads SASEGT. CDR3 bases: TGTGCCAGTGGGGCAGGGGGTCAGGTTGATTGGCCCCAGCATTTT. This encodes CASGAGGQVDWPQHF.

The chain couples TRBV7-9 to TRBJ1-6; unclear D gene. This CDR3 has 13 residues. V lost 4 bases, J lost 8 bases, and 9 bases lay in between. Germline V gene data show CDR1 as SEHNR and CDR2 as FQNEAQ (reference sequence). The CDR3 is CASSSRSYSPLHF. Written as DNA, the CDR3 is TGTGCCAGCAGCTCCAGGAGCTATTCACCCCTCCACTTT.

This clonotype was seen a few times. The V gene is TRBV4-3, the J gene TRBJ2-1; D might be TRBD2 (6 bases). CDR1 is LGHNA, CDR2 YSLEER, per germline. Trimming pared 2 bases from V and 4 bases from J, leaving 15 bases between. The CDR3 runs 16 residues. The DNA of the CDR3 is TGCGCCAGCAGCCAAAATCCATTTCTAGCGTACAATGAGCAGTTCTTC. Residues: CASSQNPFLAYNEQFF.

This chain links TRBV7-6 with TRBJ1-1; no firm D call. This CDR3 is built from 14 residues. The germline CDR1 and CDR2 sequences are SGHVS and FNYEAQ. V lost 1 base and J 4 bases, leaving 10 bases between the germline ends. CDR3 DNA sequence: TGTGCCAGCAGCTTAGAGCGCCAAGGCACTGAAGCTTTCTTT. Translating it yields CASSLERQGTEAFF.